This T cell receptor (beta chain) appears in the sequencing data of a study of radiotherapy plus CTLA-4 blockade in lung cancer. Libraries were prepared by immunoSEQ multiplex PCR; TCRdb keeps only in-frame clonotypes and omits some of them. Of 89,000 or so clones in the sample, approximately 78% were seen once. This CDR3 comprises 19 residues. V was pared by 7 bases and J by 1 base, with 23 bases of the junction left unmatched. CDR1 is SGDLS, CDR2 YYNGEE, per germline. The TCR originated in a human donor with non-small cell lung cancer who had a partial response to radiotherapy plus ipilimumab. The sample consisted of peripheral blood, taken from a patient treated with radiotherapy plus ipilimumab. V gene TRBV9 combines with J gene TRBJ2-7, with TRBD2 matching over 7 bases. The CDR3 nucleotides are TGTGCCAGCCGTGCCAGGTGGGATTGGGGGAGGGAAAATTCCTACGAGCAGTACTTC. Amino acid sequence: CASRARWDWGRENSYEQYF.